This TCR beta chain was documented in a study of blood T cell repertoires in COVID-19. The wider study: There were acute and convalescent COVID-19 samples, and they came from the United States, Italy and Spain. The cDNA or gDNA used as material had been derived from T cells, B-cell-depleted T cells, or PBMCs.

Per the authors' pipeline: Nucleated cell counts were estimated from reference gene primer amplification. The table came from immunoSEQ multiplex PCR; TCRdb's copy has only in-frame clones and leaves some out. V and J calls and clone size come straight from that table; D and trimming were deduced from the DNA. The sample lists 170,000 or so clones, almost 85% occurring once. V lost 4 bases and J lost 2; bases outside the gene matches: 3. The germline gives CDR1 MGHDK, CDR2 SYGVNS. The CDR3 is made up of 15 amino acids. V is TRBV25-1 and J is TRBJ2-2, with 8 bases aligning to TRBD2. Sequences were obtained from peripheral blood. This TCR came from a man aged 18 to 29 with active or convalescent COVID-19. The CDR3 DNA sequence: TGTGCCAGCAGTGCTAGCGGGCCTAACACCGGGGAGCTGTTTTTT. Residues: CASSASGPNTGELFF.